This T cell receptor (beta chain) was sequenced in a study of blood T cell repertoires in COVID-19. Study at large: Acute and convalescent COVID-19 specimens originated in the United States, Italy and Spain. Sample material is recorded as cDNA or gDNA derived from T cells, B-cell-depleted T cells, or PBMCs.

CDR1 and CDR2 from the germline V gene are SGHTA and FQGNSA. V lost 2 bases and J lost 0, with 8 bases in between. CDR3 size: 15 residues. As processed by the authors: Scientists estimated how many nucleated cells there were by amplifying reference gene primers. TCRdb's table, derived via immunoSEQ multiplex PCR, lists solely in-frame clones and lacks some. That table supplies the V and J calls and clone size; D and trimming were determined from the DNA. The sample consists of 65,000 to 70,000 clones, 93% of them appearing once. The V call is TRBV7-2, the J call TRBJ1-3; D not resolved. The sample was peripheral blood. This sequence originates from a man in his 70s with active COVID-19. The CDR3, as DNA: TGTGCCAGCAGCTTATTCGGGAGCTCTGGAAACACCATATATTTT. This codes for CASSLFGSSGNTIYF.